The 23 T cell receptor beta chains below come from one sample, sequenced in a study of T-cell memory formation after mild COVID-19. TCRdb itself ran the 5' RACE reads through MiXCR, one entry per CDR3 protein. The sample consists of about 470,000 distinct CDR3 sequences, over 15% of them appearing once. Sequenced material: PBMCs or a T cell subset sorted from them (not recorded which). All receptors derive from an adult woman who had mild COVID-19 (a few samples of this study predate the infection). Cell type and time point are not known.

The rearrangement uses TRBV11-2 and TRBJ1-2; D uncertain. Germline values: CDR1 SGHAT, CDR2 FQNNGV. This CDR3 contains 12 residues. Trimming cost V 3 bases and J 6 bases, with 8 bases left between them. The CDR3 is CASSFLRDGYTF. In DNA form, the CDR3 reads TGTGCCAGCAGCTTTCTTCGGGATGGCTACACCTTC.

This chain links TRBV12-3 or TRBV12-4 with TRBJ1-5, with 7 bases matching TRBD1. Trimming removed 1 base from V and 11 bases from J; junction bases left unmatched: 8. This CDR3 is 14 amino acids long. The CDR3 DNA is TGTGCCAGCAGTTTAGGAGGGGGCGACCGGACCCAGCATTTT. Translating gives CASSLGGGDRTQHF.

V usage is TRBV12-3 or TRBV12-4 and J usage is TRBJ2-1, with 14 bases lining up with TRBD2. V was clipped by 6 bases and J by 9 bases; unmatched bases: 7. This CDR3 region has 15 residues. For the CDR3, the DNA is TGTGCCAGCAGCTTGGGACTAGCGGGAGTTCCTGAGCAGTTCTTC. Amino acid sequence: CASSLGLAGVPEQFF.

The chain carries TRBV7-2 and TRBJ1-3; D is undetermined. The V and J ends lost 1 base and 2 bases respectively, with 9 bases between them. Per germline, CDR1 SGHTA and CDR2 FQGNSA. The CDR3 spans 15 residues. The CDR3 region is CASSLDRIAGNTIYF. CDR3 DNA sequence: TGTGCCAGCAGCTTAGATCGGATTGCTGGAAACACCATATATTTT.

The chain carries TRBV20-1 and TRBJ1-5; D perhaps matches TRBD1 (6 bases). CDR3 length equals 16 residues. Trimming pared 3 bases from V and 2 bases from J, leaving 17 bases between. Germline CDR1 and CDR2: DFQATT and SNEGSKA (reference sequence). The DNA for the CDR3 is TGCAGTGCTAGGATGGGGGCAGGGAGGGGCAATCAGCCCCAGCATTTT. It specifies CSARMGAGRGNQPQHF.

This clonotype has only a few counts. The rearrangement joins TRBV4-1 to TRBJ2-7, with 7 bases that match TRBD2. Trimming took 4 bases from V and 1 from J; bases not matched to a gene: 4. CDR1 is MGHRA, CDR2 YSYEKL, per germline. The CDR3 consists of 14 residues. The CDR3 reads CASSLGEGSYEQYF. The CDR3 DNA is TGCGCCAGCAGCCTAGGGGAGGGGTCCTACGAGCAGTACTTC.

The table lists this clonotype with a few counts. The chain recombines TRBV29-1 with TRBJ2-1; 7 bases fit TRBD2. V was pared by 3 bases and J by 12 bases, with 14 bases of the junction left unmatched. Germline lookup yields CDR1 SQVTM and CDR2 ANQGSEA. The CDR3 is 14 amino acids. DNA for the CDR3: TGCAGCGTTGAGGCGGGAGAGACACACAGAGGGCAGTTCTTC. Translated, it gives CSVEAGETHRGQFF.

The V call is TRBV6-5, the J call TRBJ2-5, with 9 bases aligning to TRBD2. J gave up 2 bases and V 6 bases, and 4 bases lay outside the gene matches. The CDR3 sequence is 14 residues long. Germline CDR1 MNHEY, CDR2 SVGAGI. The CDR3 here is CASSRGRGQETQYF. In DNA, the CDR3 is TGTGCCAGCAGCCGCGGGAGGGGGCAAGAGACCCAGTACTTC.

This clonotype turned up a few times. The chain carries TRBV25-1 and TRBJ2-7; tentatively, D is TRBD1 (6 bases). This CDR3 region has 15 residues. The V and J ends lost 4 bases and 2 bases respectively, with 15 bases between them. Germline CDR1 MGHDK, CDR2 SYGVNS. CDR3: CASSGGYQGTYEQYF. The CDR3 DNA follows: TGTGCCAGCAGTGGAGGGTACCAGGGGACCTACGAGCAGTACTTC.

This clonotype was seen only a few times. The chain employs TRBV18 and TRBJ2-3; tentative D call: TRBD1 (5 bases). V lost 3 bases, J lost 0 bases, and 7 bases lay in between. The CDR3 spans 14 residues. Germline lookup yields CDR1 KGHSH and CDR2 LQKENI. This CDR3 reads CASSPTASTDTQYF. The CDR3 bases are TGTGCCAGCTCACCGACAGCTAGCACAGATACGCAGTATTTT.

V is TRBV5-1 and J is TRBJ1-2; D perhaps matches TRBD1 (5 bases). The CDR3 length is 17 residues. Germline assignment: CDR1 SGHRS and CDR2 YFSETQ. V was pared by 3 bases and J by 2 bases, with 20 bases between. CDR3 in amino acids: CASSSTTSTGLNYGYTF. The CDR3 DNA is TGCGCCAGCAGCTCCACTACCTCTACGGGACTCAACTATGGCTACACCTTC.

Only a few counts were recorded for this clonotype. The genes are TRBV12-3 or TRBV12-4 and TRBJ1-2, with 8 bases identical to TRBD1. The CDR3 extends over 15 amino acids. J lost 1 base, V lost 4 bases, and 5 bases had no gene match. This CDR3 is CASSYPGQGNYGYTF. DNA of the CDR3: TGTGCCAGCAGTTACCCCGGACAGGGTAACTATGGCTACACCTTC.

This clonotype showed up just a few times. The V call is TRBV12-3 or TRBV12-4, the J call TRBJ1-1; a weak D match, TRBD1 (5 bases). The CDR3 consists of 13 residues. V lost 7 bases, J lost 6 bases, and 15 bases lay in between. CDR3 residues: CASTQKQGSEAFF. The CDR3 DNA follows: TGTGCCAGCACCCAAAAGCAGGGTTCTGAAGCTTTCTTT.

This chain joins TRBV7-3 and TRBJ2-1; tentatively, D is TRBD2 (6 bases). This CDR3 spans 15 amino acids. Germline V gene lookup returns CDR1 SGHTA and CDR2 FQGTGA. The V end was cut by 1 base, the J end by 8 bases, with 15 bases between. The CDR3 region is CASSLMGAGRHEQFF. The CDR3 nucleotides are TGTGCCAGCAGCTTAATGGGAGCGGGCCGGCATGAGCAGTTCTTC.

This clonotype was seen a handful of times. The genes are TRBV7-8 and TRBJ2-5; 10 nucleotides match TRBD2. CDR3 length: 15 amino acids. Germline lookup yields CDR1 SGHVS and CDR2 FQNEAQ. With V trimmed by 5 bases and J by 4 bases, 7 bases remained unmatched. The CDR3 spells CASSTWTSGGETQYF. As DNA, the CDR3 is TGTGCCAGCAGCACCTGGACTAGCGGCGGAGAGACCCAGTACTTC.

The chain uses TRBV3-1 and TRBJ2-6, with D unresolved. The V end lost 3 bases, the J end lost 0 bases, and 6 bases lay between the germline ends. The CDR3 length is 15 residues. CDR1 is LGHDT, CDR2 YNNKEL, per germline (reference sequence). This CDR3 is CASSHVGSGANVLTF. As DNA, the CDR3 is TGTGCCAGCAGCCATGTAGGCTCTGGGGCCAACGTCCTGACTTTC. The complete variable domain, with remaining parts taken from reference TRBV3-1 and TRBJ2-6, reads DTAVSQTPKYLVTQMGNDKSIKCEQNLGHDTMYWYKQDSKKFLKIMFSYNNKELIINETVPNRFSPKSPDKAHLNLHINSLELGDSAVYFCASSHVGSGANVLTFGAGSRLTVL.

This clonotype was observed a handful of times. The chain carries TRBV9 and TRBJ1-5, with TRBD1 identical over 7 bases. The trim removed 5 bases at V and 0 bases at J, leaving 11 bases unmatched. The germline V gene encodes CDR1 SGDLS and CDR2 YYNGEE. The CDR3 is made up of 17 amino acids. In nucleotides, the CDR3 is TGTGCCAGCAGACTTCCGGGACAGAACAATAGCAATCAGCCCCAGCATTTT. Translation: CASRLPGQNNSNQPQHF.

V usage is TRBV7-2 and J usage is TRBJ2-1, with D possibly TRBD1 on 6 matching bases. Germline CDR1 is SGHTA and CDR2 is FQGNSA. V gave up 10 bases and J gave up 6 bases, with 19 bases separating them. This CDR3 has 14 residues. CDR3 loop: CATLQGRSSNEQFF. For the CDR3, the DNA is TGTGCCACCCTACAGGGACGTTCTTCCAATGAGCAGTTCTTC. Drawing the rest from reference TRBV7-2 and TRBJ2-1, the complete variable domain is GAGVSQSPSNKVTEKGKDVELRCDPISGHTALYWYRQSLGQGLEFLIYFQGNSAPDKSGLPSDRFSAERTGGSVSTLTIQRTQQEDSAVYLCATLQGRSSNEQFFGPGTRLTVL.

This clonotype was seen once. The gene calls are TRBV9 and TRBJ2-1; D unclear. The CDR3 is 15 residues long. The V end was cut by 4 bases, the J end by 1 base, with 12 bases between. Germline V gene sequence: CDR1 SGDLS, CDR2 YYNGEE. This CDR3 reads CASSPRSVSYNEQFF. The CDR3 coding sequence is TGTGCCAGCAGCCCACGGTCAGTATCCTACAATGAGCAGTTCTTC.

This clonotype was seen more than once but under ten times. The V call is TRBV7-9, the J call TRBJ2-1, with 8 bases matching TRBD1. CDR1 is SEHNR and CDR2 is FQNEAQ in the germline V gene (reference sequence). The CDR3 loop spans 15 amino acids. The trim removed 7 bases at V and 4 bases at J, leaving 9 bases unmatched. CDR3 DNA sequence: TGTGCCAGCAATGGGGACAGGCTCAGTTACAATGAGCAGTTCTTC. Translation: CASNGDRLSYNEQFF.

This rearrangement joins TRBV30 to TRBJ2-7; 9 bases are a match to TRBD1. V lost 5 bases, J lost 6 bases, and 8 bases stayed unmatched. This CDR3 is built from 13 residues. Germline CDR1 is GTSNPN and CDR2 is SVGIG (reference sequence). The CDR3 is CAWSGTGLGEQYF. CDR3 bases: TGTGCCTGGTCAGGGACAGGGCTGGGCGAGCAGTACTTC.

This clonotype came up a few times. The chain couples TRBV4-1 to TRBJ2-7; D is ambiguous. The germline gives CDR1 MGHRA, CDR2 YSYEKL. Trimming shortened V by 0 bases and J by 5 bases, and 20 bases separated the two germline ends. This CDR3 is built from 17 residues. In DNA, the CDR3 is TGCGCCAGCAGCCAAGAATCTATGGTCCCGACGTACAACGAGCAGTACTTC. Encoded protein: CASSQESMVPTYNEQYF.

The chain is built from TRBV4-2 and TRBJ2-1, with 9 bases aligning to TRBD2. Looked up from germline, CDR1 is LGHNA and CDR2 is YNFKEQ. Trimming removed 2 bases from V and 0 bases from J; junction bases left unmatched: 2. The CDR3 is 16 amino acids. CDR3 bases: TGTGCCAGCAGCCAATTACTAGCGGGCTCCTACAATGAGCAGTTCTTC. Translating it yields CASSQLLAGSYNEQFF.